The 31 T cell receptor beta chains below were found in one sample sequenced in a study of T cells in Graves' hyperthyroidism and ophthalmopathy (dated by TCRdb to the late 2010s). Library preparation was by multiplex PCR. Instrument on record: Illumina HiSeq 2000. The TCR beta CDR3 regions were amplified from RNA transcripts. The first round of RT-PCR for the TCR CDR3 was performed with the HTBI primer set and the Qiagen OneStep RT-PCR kit. The public reads were run again by TCRdb, first through fastp at Q25 and then through MiXCR, and only productive beta chains were kept. One record per CDR3 amino acid sequence lists the most common genes and DNA. Within this sample are hundreds of thousands of distinct CDR3 sequences, with approximately 26% of them counted one time only. Together, the top ten hold about 30% of the sample. Input material: blood. These receptor sequences come from a man aged 40-49 years with Graves' hyperthyroidism that later progressed to Graves' ophthalmopathy.

J is TRBJ1-2 and V is TRBV7-2; perhaps TRBD1 as D (6 bases). The CDR3 sequence is 13 residues long. Trimming removed 5 bases at V and 2 bases at J, with 9 bases between. Germline CDR1 SGHTA, CDR2 FQGNSA. CDR3 DNA sequence: TGTGCCAGCAGCGCAGGACAGAACTATGGCTACACCTTC. Residues: CASSAGQNYGYTF.

This clonotype was found many times. The chain employs TRBV20-1 and TRBJ2-7, with 8 nucleotides matching TRBD1. CDR3 length equals 14 residues. CDR1 and CDR2 (germline): DFQATT, SNEGSKA (reference sequence). V was clipped by 4 bases and J by 4 bases; unmatched bases: 9. The CDR3 region is CSANQDRVVYEQYF. The CDR3, as DNA: TGCAGTGCTAACCAGGACAGGGTGGTGTACGAGCAGTACTTC.

This clonotype was picked up many times. The genes are TRBV19 and TRBJ1-1; 7 nucleotides agree with TRBD1. The V and J ends lost 5 bases and 1 base, in that order; junction bases with no gene match: 4. The CDR3 contains 14 residues. Germline CDR1 and CDR2: LNHDA and SQIVND (reference sequence). CDR3: CASSSDRANTEAFF. In DNA form, the CDR3 reads TGTGCCAGTAGTTCAGACAGGGCGAACACTGAAGCTTTCTTT.

This clonotype was found many times. The V call is TRBV6-5, the J call TRBJ2-6, with 8 bases that match TRBD1. Germline V gives CDR1 MNHEY, CDR2 SVGAGI. V was clipped by 1 base and J by 2 bases; unmatched bases: 4. This CDR3 comprises 17 residues. The chain's CDR3 is CASSYLDRVTGANVLTF. CDR3 DNA: TGTGCCAGCAGTTACTTGGACAGGGTTACTGGGGCCAACGTCCTGACTTTC.

The gene calls are TRBV20-1 and TRBJ2-2, with D unclear. CDR3 length equals 13 residues. Between the trimmed V and J ends, which lost 3 bases and 7 bases, there was a span of 12 bases. Germline-derived CDR1 and CDR2 are DFQATT and SNEGSKA (reference sequence). The chain's CDR3 is CSARMVNGGELFF. CDR3 in DNA: TGCAGTGCTAGGATGGTGAACGGCGGGGAGCTGTTTTTT.

This clonotype was picked up many times. The rearrangement joins TRBV7-3 to TRBJ2-7; 7 positions agree with TRBD2. The junction had 9 bases not matched to a gene; V was cut back by 3 bases and J by 4 bases. The V gene's germline CDR1 is SGHTA and CDR2 FQGTGA. The CDR3 runs 15 residues. The CDR3 sequence: CASSLWAGAGYEQYF. DNA for the CDR3: TGTGCCAGCAGCTTGTGGGCGGGAGCCGGATACGAGCAGTACTTC. The full variable domain, rest sourced from reference TRBV7-3 and TRBJ2-7, is GAGVSQTPSNKVTEKGKYVELRCDPISGHTALYWYRQSLGQGPEFLIYFQGTGAADDSGLPNDRFFAVRPEGSVSTLKIQRTERGDSAVYLCASSLWAGAGYEQYFGPGTRLTVT.

This clonotype appeared many times. The chain joins TRBV6-2 or TRBV6-3 to TRBJ1-5, with D unresolved. Germline CDR1 reads MNHEY; CDR2 reads SVGEGT. The CDR3 contains 16 residues. The V end was cut by 0 bases, the J end by 4 bases, with 13 bases between. CDR3 loop: CASSYSLGPLNQPQHF. CDR3 DNA sequence: TGTGCCAGCAGTTACTCTCTCGGGCCACTTAATCAGCCCCAGCATTTT.

A few counts support this clonotype. The rearrangement joins TRBV15 to TRBJ2-5, with D tentatively TRBD2 (5 bases). The CDR3 is 15 residues long. CDR1 is LNHNV and CDR2 is YYDKDF in the germline V gene (reference sequence). Trimming removed 0 bases from V and 5 bases from J, with 13 bases in between. The CDR3 loop is CATSRDPLAGETQYF. The CDR3 nucleotides read TGTGCCACCAGCAGAGATCCTCTAGCTGGGGAGACCCAGTACTTC.

This clonotype appeared many times. This rearrangement joins TRBV9 to TRBJ1-2; D possibly corresponds to TRBD1 (6 bases). V was cut by 0 bases and J by 4 bases, with 10 bases left in between. The CDR3 totals 14 residues. Germline V gene sequence: CDR1 SGDLS, CDR2 YYNGEE. CDR3 region: CASSVDGGGYGYTF. The CDR3 nucleotides read TGTGCCAGCAGCGTAGACGGAGGGGGCTATGGCTACACCTTC.

This clonotype occurred many times. Mismatch with germline at one junction end may stem from a read error. V is TRBV11-2 and J is TRBJ2-7; 13 nucleotides match TRBD2. The CDR3 has 15 amino acids. In germline, CDR1 is SGHAT, CDR2 FQNNGV. CDR3 bases: TGCGCCAGCAGCTTGGGACTAGCGGGAACCTACGAGCAGTACTTC. Its translation is CASSLGLAGTYEQYF.

The chain combines TRBV6-1 with TRBJ1-5, with TRBD1 matching over 8 bases. There are 12 residues in the CDR3. CDR1 MNHNS and CDR2 SASEGT come from the germline V gene. Trimming cost V 4 bases and J 11 bases; bases outside gene matches: 4. The CDR3 DNA reads TGTGCCAGCAGTGCAGGGGGCTGGTCCCAGCATTTT. It encodes CASSAGGWSQHF.

This clonotype appeared many times. The chain recombines TRBV12-3 or TRBV12-4 with TRBJ2-2, with D maybe TRBD1 (5 bases). There are 13 residues in the CDR3. Between the trimmed V and J ends, which lost 6 bases and 3 bases, there was a span of 8 bases. CDR3 coding DNA: TGTGCCAGCAGCCTACAGGACACCGGGGAGCTGTTTTTT. It specifies CASSLQDTGELFF.

This clonotype came up many times. The CDR3 is CASTMQRERETQYF. The CDR3 DNA reads as TGTGCCAGCACCATGCAGCGGGAGAGAGAGACCCAGTACTTC. V is TRBV6-5 and J is TRBJ2-5; 8 bases are a match to TRBD2. V shed 7 bases and J 4 bases; nucleotides not matched to a gene: 8. Germline-derived CDR1 and CDR2 are MNHEY and SVGAGI. The CDR3 is made up of 14 amino acids.

This clonotype was found many times. The chain combines TRBV20-1 with TRBJ2-7; 7 positions agree with TRBD1. Germline loops: CDR1 DFQATT, CDR2 SNEGSKA (reference sequence). The CDR3 covers 14 residues. J gave up 4 bases and V 4 bases, and 10 bases lay outside the gene matches. The CDR3 protein is CSATHRGQGYEQYF. For the CDR3, the DNA is TGCAGTGCTACCCACAGGGGCCAGGGGTACGAGCAGTACTTC.

This clonotype was recorded at least ten times. The rearrangement links TRBV5-1 to TRBJ2-7, with TRBD2 as a possible D gene (6 bases). The CDR3 totals 15 residues. Germline V gene lookup returns CDR1 SGHRS and CDR2 YFSETQ. V was shortened by 0 bases and J by 5 bases, with 15 bases between the two germline ends. The CDR3 coding sequence is TGCGCCAGCAGCTTGGATATACTAGCCCACCACGAGCAGTACTTC. Protein product: CASSLDILAHHEQYF.

This clonotype has a count of ten or more. The rearrangement uses TRBV30 and TRBJ2-2, with 9 bases aligning to TRBD2. The length of the CDR3 is 16 residues. The J segment lost 8 bases and the V segment lost 5 bases, leaving 15 bases of the junction unmatched. The germline CDR1 and CDR2 sequences are GTSNPN and SVGIG (reference sequence). The CDR3 sequence is CAWSSWREGPGGELFF. The CDR3 DNA reads TGTGCCTGGTCGAGCTGGCGGGAGGGCCCTGGGGGGGAGCTGTTTTTT.

This clonotype was seen repeatedly, ten times or more. CDR3 DNA: TGTGCCAGCAGCTTCGGGAGTTTGACTGAAGCTTTCTTT. Translated, it gives CASSFGSLTEAFF. The rearrangement links TRBV7-9 to TRBJ1-1, with D uncertain. The CDR3 has 13 amino acids. The germline CDR1 and CDR2 sequences are SEHNR and FQNEAQ (reference sequence). The V end lost 3 bases, the J end lost 5 bases, and 10 bases lay between the germline ends.

In its sample, this clonotype was seen many times. V is TRBV6-1 and J is TRBJ1-2; TRBD1 is a possible D gene (5 bases). CDR1 is MNHNS, CDR2 SASEGT, per germline. The CDR3 contains 17 residues. Trimming cost V 1 base and J 5 bases, with 20 bases left between them. Here the CDR3 DNA reads TGTGCCAGCAGTGAAGAGCGGACAACGCCAATCCTATATGGCTACACCTTC. This gives the protein CASSEERTTPILYGYTF.

This clonotype has only a few counts. The DNA for the CDR3 is TGTGCCAGCAGCCAAAAGGAATTGGGCAGACTCGGGGAGCTGTTTTTT. Encoded protein: CASSQKELGRLGELFF. The chain employs TRBV3-1 and TRBJ2-2; D uncertain. This CDR3 spans 16 amino acids. With 2 bases removed from V and 7 bases from J, the gap between germline ends came to 17 bases. The V gene's germline CDR1 is LGHDT and CDR2 YNNKEL (reference sequence).

This clonotype is a singleton in its sample. The V call is TRBV15, the J call TRBJ2-7; TRBD2 matches at 9 bases. Germline CDR1 is LNHNV and CDR2 is YYDKDF (reference sequence). CDR3 size: 14 residues. J gave up 5 bases and V 5 bases, and 7 bases lay outside the gene matches. The CDR3 here is CATSGSGRGNEQYF. The CDR3 DNA reads TGTGCCACCAGCGGTAGCGGGAGAGGGAACGAGCAGTACTTC. Filled out from reference TRBV15 and TRBJ2-7, the complete variable domain reads DAMVIQNPRYQVTQFGKPVTLSCSQTLNHNVMYWYQQKSSQAPKLLFHYYDKDFNNEADTPDNFQSRRPNTSFCFLDIRSPGLGDTAMYLCATSGSGRGNEQYFGPGTRLTVT.

This rearrangement joins TRBV24-1 to TRBJ2-7; D perhaps matches TRBD2 (5 bases). The V gene's germline CDR1 is KGHDR and CDR2 SFDVKD. The length of the CDR3 is 17 residues. V gave up 1 base and J gave up 4 bases, with 19 bases separating them. CDR3 in DNA: TGTGCCACCAGTGATTTTGCCGGCGGACTGGTCCCATACGAGCAGTACTTC. The encoded protein is CATSDFAGGLVPYEQYF.

This clonotype came up many times. The junction differs from germline at one of its ends, possibly a read error. This chain connects TRBV11-2 to TRBJ2-7, with TRBD1 as a possible D gene (6 bases). CDR1 is SGHAT, CDR2 FQNNGV, per germline. The CDR3 is made up of 14 amino acids. For the CDR3, the DNA is TGTGTCAGCAGCTGGGGGCCAGGACCCTACGAGCAGTACTTC. Encoded protein: CVSSWGPGPYEQYF. Complete variable domain (other parts from reference TRBV11-2 and TRBJ2-7): EAGVAQSPRYKIIEKRQSVAFWCNPISGHATLYWYQQILGQGPKLLIQFQNNGVVDDSQLPKDRFSAERLKGVDSTLKIQPAKLEDSAVYLCVSSWGPGPYEQYFGPGTRLTVT.

The CDR3 spells CASSEALWGSRTGVNTEAFF. The CDR3 nucleotides read TGTGCCAGCAGTGAAGCCCTTTGGGGAAGCCGAACAGGGGTGAACACTGAAGCTTTCTTT. The chain recombines TRBV2 with TRBJ1-1, with 7 bases matching TRBD1. There are 20 residues in the CDR3. V shed 0 bases and J 0 bases; nucleotides not matched to a gene: 16. Germline assignment: CDR1 SNHLY and CDR2 FYNNEI.

This clonotype was counted ten times or more. The chain employs TRBV30 and TRBJ1-2; the D is unclear. This CDR3 spans 15 amino acids. Trimming left V 0 bases short and J 4 bases short, with 15 bases between. Germline CDR1 is GTSNPN and CDR2 is SVGIG (reference sequence). The CDR3: CAWSVLPSGSYGYTF. Written as DNA, the CDR3 is TGTGCCTGGAGTGTACTGCCCTCGGGGAGCTATGGCTACACCTTC.

CDR3 sequence: CASKGTGDTGELFF. CDR3 nucleotide sequence: TGTGCCAGCAAGGGCACGGGCGACACCGGGGAGCTGTTTTTT. The V gene is TRBV28, the J gene TRBJ2-2; D is uncertain. V dropped 7 bases and J dropped 3 bases, with 12 bases sitting between them. The CDR3 runs to 14 residues. Germline CDR1 reads MDHEN; CDR2 reads SYDVKM.

This chain joins TRBV6-5 and TRBJ2-7; 9 bases line up with TRBD1. Germline CDR1 is MNHEY and CDR2 is SVGAGI. Trimming cost V 0 bases and J 3 bases; bases outside gene matches: 3. The CDR3 sequence is 15 residues long. The CDR3 sequence is CASSYSGTGNYEQYF. CDR3 in DNA: TGTGCCAGCAGTTACTCGGGGACAGGGAACTACGAGCAGTACTTC.

This clonotype was seen many times. This sequence joins TRBV20-1 and TRBJ1-5; no clear D. The CDR3 is 13 amino acids. Germline V CDR1 and CDR2: DFQATT, SNEGSKA (reference sequence). Trimming removed 6 bases at V and 4 bases at J, with 13 bases between. This chain's CDR3 is CSAKTQENQPQHF. DNA for the CDR3: TGCAGTGCAAAGACCCAGGAAAATCAGCCCCAGCATTTT.

In its sample, this clonotype was seen many times. CDR3 sequence reads: CASSYGSGRISYEQYF. The CDR3 DNA reads as TGTGCCAGCAGTTACGGAAGCGGGAGGATATCCTACGAGCAGTACTTC. The V and J genes are TRBV6-2 or TRBV6-3 and TRBJ2-7; 9 nucleotides line up with TRBD2. V dropped 2 bases and J dropped 1; count of bases not matched to a gene: 6. The germline V gene has CDR1 MNHEY and CDR2 SVGEGT. The CDR3 loop spans 16 amino acids.

The V call is TRBV9, the J call TRBJ2-7; 9 bases map to TRBD1. Trimming cost V 7 bases and J 1 base; bases outside gene matches: 15. The germline CDR1 and CDR2 sequences are SGDLS and YYNGEE. The CDR3 covers 17 residues. The CDR3 spells CASRLDYRTGVSYEQYF. CDR3 nucleotide sequence: TGTGCCAGCCGGCTTGACTATCGGACAGGGGTTTCCTACGAGCAGTACTTC. The full variable domain, completed using reference TRBV9 and TRBJ2-7, is DSGVTQTPKHLITATGQRVTLRCSPRSGDLSVYWYQQSLDQGLQFLIQYYNGEERAKGNILERFSAQQFPDLHSELNLSSLELGDSALYFCASRLDYRTGVSYEQYFGPGTRLTVT.

The chain has TRBV12-3 or TRBV12-4 and TRBJ2-7; no firm D call. The V end lost 3 bases, the J end lost 4 bases, and 16 bases lay between the germline ends. The CDR3 runs 15 residues. CDR3: CASSFGTTSKYEQYF. CDR3 sequence (DNA): TGTGCCAGCAGTTTCGGCACTACTTCGAAATACGAGCAGTACTTC.

This clonotype was seen ten or more times. The genes are TRBV12-5 and TRBJ2-4; D is undetermined. Germline lookup yields CDR1 LGHNT and CDR2 FRNRAP. The CDR3 spans 13 residues. With 1 base removed from V and 6 bases from J, the gap between germline ends came to 7 bases. The CDR3 coding sequence is TGTGCTAGTGGTTTGGACAGTGCAAACATTCAGTACTTC. Translating it yields CASGLDSANIQYF.